A selection of T cell receptor beta chains follows, all from one sample in a study of shared clonotypes between healthy human individuals. Only in-frame clones appear in the TCRdb table, and some are missing; sequencing was by immunoSEQ multiplex PCR. The top ten hold more than 12% of the sample, which has about 100,000 clones, less than 50% seen once. Sequencing was performed on PBMCs. All receptors come from a middle-aged woman in good health. Some clones in this sample may be carry-over from other donors' samples. Both conserved end residues are part of each CDR3. D genes are given only for firm matches. Clone sizes are given selectively: once, few, many, or a class where the clone is expanded.

abundance	len	d_gene	v_gene	j_gene	CDR3nt	CDR3aa
many	15	TRBD2	TRBV7-2	TRBJ2-3	TGTGCCAGCAGCTTAGCTAGCGGGAGTACAGATACGCAGTATTTT	CASSLASGSTDTQYF
.	14	.	TRBV27	TRBJ2-6	TGTGTCAGCAGCCCAAATACCGGGGCCAACGTCCTGACTTTC	CVSSPNTGANVLTF
.	16	TRBD2	TRBV18	TRBJ2-3	TGTGCCAGCTCACCACTCGTAGCGGGATCCACAGATACGCAGTATTTT	CASSPLVAGSTDTQYF
few	12	.	TRBV29-1	TRBJ2-7	TGCAGCTTTTGGGATATCGTCGGGGAGCAGTACTTC	CSFWDIVGEQYF
many	14	.	TRBV27	TRBJ2-3	TGTGCCAGCAGTTCCCCCGGGGTCGGCTATACGCAGTATTTT	CASSSPGVGYTQYF
.	14	.	TRBV30	TRBJ1-1	TGTGCCTGGGGGGGGACCTTCATGAACACTGAAGCTTTCTTT	CAWGGTFMNTEAFF
.	11	.	TRBV6-1	TRBJ1-2	TGTGCCAGCACTTCGCCTCGGGGCTACACCTTC	CASTSPRGYTF
.	13	TRBD1	TRBV10-3	TRBJ2-7	TGTGCCATCAGTGCCCGGGACAGGGTCGAGCAGTACTTC	CAISARDRVEQYF
.	12	.	TRBV30	TRBJ1-4	TGTGCCTGGAGTGTACAGGGAGGAAGGATGTTTTTT	CAWSVQGGRMFF
many	15	TRBD1	TRBV10-2	TRBJ1-2	TGCGCCAGCAGTGAGTCCCGGGACAGGTTCGATGGCTACACCTTC	CASSESRDRFDGYTF
many	11	.	TRBV20-1	TRBJ1-2	TGCAGTGCCTCCGAGGACTATGGCTACACCTTC	CSASEDYGYTF
.	14	TRBD1	TRBV29-1	TRBJ1-2	TGCAGCGTTGATTGGACAGGGGTGGACTATGGCTACACCTTC	CSVDWTGVDYGYTF
.	15	.	TRBV15	TRBJ2-1	TGTGCCACCAGCAGAGATGGCGGAGGAGGCGGTGAGCAGTTCTTC	CATSRDGGGGGEQFF
.	17	TRBD1	TRBV5-4	TRBJ2-2	TGTGCCAGCAACCCGGAGGGGGGACAGGGGAGTTCCGGGGAGCTGTTTTTT	CASNPEGGQGSSGELFF
.	14	.	TRBV9	TRBJ2-3	TGTGCCAGCAGCGTCGGGACTGGCACAGATACGCAGTATTTT	CASSVGTGTDTQYF
.	13	.	TRBV5-4	TRBJ2-7	TGCGCCAGCAGCTCGGACAGTCACTACGAGCAGTACTTC	CASSSDSHYEQYF
.	13	.	TRBV30	TRBJ1-2	TGTGCCTCGCCCCCGGGTGCTAACTATGGCTACACCTTC	CASPPGANYGYTF
.	14	TRBD1	TRBV5-4	TRBJ2-2	TGTGCCAGCGGGAGACAGGGGAACACCGGGGAGCTGTTTTTT	CASGRQGNTGELFF
few	16	.	TRBV5-6	TRBJ2-5	TGTGCCAGCAGCTTGGTTACGGGAGCGGTCGGGGAGACCCAGTACTTC	CASSLVTGAVGETQYF
.	16	TRBD1	TRBV30	TRBJ1-4	TGTGCCTGGAACGCACAGGGGGCGCTGGCTAATGAAAAACTGTTTTTT	CAWNAQGALANEKLFF
.	18	.	TRBV7-9	TRBJ2-5	TGTGCCAGCAGCCAACGTGGACCGGGCCAACATCTAACAAGGGACCAGTACTTC	CASSQRGPGQHLTRDQYF
.	17	.	TRBV7-9	TRBJ2-6	TGCGCCAGCAGCCAAGATCCAGGGACTTCTGGGGCCAACGTCCTGACTTTC	CASSQDPGTSGANVLTF
.	12	.	TRBV7-6	TRBJ2-2	TGTGCCAGCAGCCCAGGCGCCGGGGAGCTGTTTTTT	CASSPGAGELFF
few	13	TRBD1	TRBV5-1	TRBJ1-1	TGCGCCAGCAGGACAGGGGTGAACACTGAAGCTTTCTTT	CASRTGVNTEAFF
many	11	.	TRBV6-6	TRBJ2-7	TGTGCCAGCAGTTACTCGACGGACTTGCACTTC	CASSYSTDLHF
few	13	.	TRBV30	TRBJ2-2	TGTGCCTGGGCCGGGACTCTCACCGGGGAGCTGTTTTTT	CAWAGTLTGELFF
many	15	.	TRBV11-2	TRBJ2-7	TGTGCCAGCAGCATCCGGGCCACTCCGGACTACGAGCAGTACTTC	CASSIRATPDYEQYF
.	13	.	TRBV15	TRBJ1-1	TGTGCCACCAGCAGAGATGAGAACACTGAAGCTTTCTTT	CATSRDENTEAFF
many	12	.	TRBV30	TRBJ1-3	TGTGCCTGGGGGGGGTCTGGAAACACCATATATTTT	CAWGGSGNTIYF
.	14	.	TRBV5-1	TRBJ1-4	TGCGCCAGCAGCTTAGGAAGCGAGGGTGAAAAACTGTTTTTT	CASSLGSEGEKLFF
.	15	TRBD1	TRBV6-1	TRBJ1-4	TGTGCCAGCAGTGAAGGCGGACAGGGGGGTGAAAAACTGTTTTTT	CASSEGGQGGEKLFF
.	14	TRBD1	TRBV28	TRBJ2-7	TGTGCCAGCAGTACCCGGACAGGGTTTGACGAGCAGTACTTC	CASSTRTGFDEQYF
.	16	TRBD1	TRBV28	TRBJ1-5	TGTGCCAGCAGTCCGCAAGGGACAGGGGACAATCAGCCCCAGCATTTT	CASSPQGTGDNQPQHF
.	14	TRBD1	TRBV27	TRBJ2-7	TGTGCCAGCAGTCCCCACAGGGGTCCCTACGAGCAGTACTTC	CASSPHRGPYEQYF
.	14	TRBD1	TRBV28	TRBJ1-2	TGTGCCAGCAGTCGACAGGGGACGAACTATGGCTACACCTTT	CASSRQGTNYGYTF
many	13	.	TRBV5-4	TRBJ1-2	TGTGCCAGCAGCTCCTTACAGGACTATGGCTACACCTTC	CASSSLQDYGYTF
many	15	.	TRBV5-4	TRBJ2-7	TGTGCCAGCAGCTCTGACCAGGGAAACCGCTACGAGCAGTACTTC	CASSSDQGNRYEQYF
.	12	.	TRBV5-1	TRBJ2-7	TGCGCCAGCAGCTTGGAGTCCTACGAGCAGTACTTC	CASSLESYEQYF
few	15	.	TRBV28	TRBJ2-7	TGTGCCAGCAGTTCAACCGGGACGGGCTCCTACGAGCAGTACTTC	CASSSTGTGSYEQYF
many	12	.	TRBV5-1	TRBJ2-3	TGCGCCAGCAGCTTGGCGGCAGATACGCAGTATTTT	CASSLAADTQYF
many	16	TRBD1	TRBV4-1	TRBJ1-5	TGCGCCAGCAGCCAAGAAGCCAGGGGGGGAGGTCAGCCCCAGCATTTT	CASSQEARGGGQPQHF
few	14	.	TRBV9	TRBJ1-6	TGTGCCAGCAGCCCGGGGAGGGCTTATTCACCCCTCCACTTT	CASSPGRAYSPLHF
.	15	.	TRBV27	TRBJ2-7	TGTGCCAGCAGTGAATCAGGGACCTACCCGAGAGGGCAGTACTTC	CASSESGTYPRGQYF
.	14	.	TRBV5-4	TRBJ2-7	TGTGCCAGCAGCCCTGGACTGGAAACGTCCGAGCAGTACTTC	CASSPGLETSEQYF
few	15	.	TRBV5-6	TRBJ2-4	TGTGCCAGCAGCTGGCCCGGAGGGGCCAAAAACATTCAGTACTTC	CASSWPGGAKNIQYF
.	12	TRBD1	TRBV28	TRBJ1-5	TGTGCCAGCAATGCAGGGGGTCAGCCCCAGCATTTT	CASNAGGQPQHF
.	14	.	TRBV7-9	TRBJ2-1	TGTGCCAGCAGCTCCCAGTCCGAGCACAATGAGCAGTTCTTC	CASSSQSEHNEQFF
many	15	TRBD1	TRBV5-1	TRBJ1-2	TGCGCCAGCAGCTTGGCCGGGACAGGGGGCTATGGCTACACCTTC	CASSLAGTGGYGYTF
.	16	.	TRBV25-1	TRBJ2-1	TGTGCCAGCAGTGAATATGAGGGTCCCTCCTACAATGAGCAGTTCTTC	CASSEYEGPSYNEQFF
.	15	.	TRBV7-9	TRBJ1-4	TGTGCCAGCAGCTTAGTAGGGGGACGGATTGAAAAACTGTTTTTT	CASSLVGGRIEKLFF
many	15	.	TRBV7-7	TRBJ2-7	TGTGCTAGCAGCTTACAGGTGGGAGAACACTACGAGCAGTACTTC	CASSLQVGEHYEQYF
.	13	.	TRBV7-9	TRBJ1-1	TGTGCCAGCAGCACAACAGGCAACACTGAAGCTTTCTTT	CASSTTGNTEAFF
.	16	TRBD2	TRBV7-6	TRBJ2-7	TGTGCCAGCAGCCAACCAACCGGGACTAGAGGATACGAGCAGTACTTC	CASSQPTGTRGYEQYF
.	15	.	TRBV30	TRBJ2-2	TGTGCCTGGAGTGTACTTATGCCCGACACCGGGGAGCTGTCTTTT	CAWSVLMPDTGELSF
.	13	.	TRBV7-9	TRBJ1-4	TGTGCCAGCAGCGCACCAGGGGTTGAAAAACTGTTTTTT	CASSAPGVEKLFF